Listed below are T cell receptor beta chains from one sample, sequenced in a study of blood T cell repertoires in COVID-19. The protocol was immunoSEQ multiplex PCR, while the TCRdb copy is restricted to in-frame clones and leaves out a portion. Here the sample spans a few hundred thousand clones, around 87% being singletons. Material: PBMCs or T cells enriched from blood (not recorded which). Receptors were obtained from a man aged 25 to 40 who had recovered from COVID-19. The CDR3 runs from the conserved cysteine through the conserved F or W.

CDR3aa	v_gene	j_gene
CASSRDSFNEKLFF	TRBV7-9	TRBJ1-4
CASSLGHSSNQPQHF	TRBV6-5	TRBJ1-5
CASSDIWDEQYF	TRBV5-1	TRBJ2-7
CATGGQGTAFF	TRBV24-1	TRBJ1-1
CASRRGGSLSYEQYF	TRBV5-8	TRBJ2-7
CASSLSGTGYTANEKLFF	TRBV5-1	TRBJ1-4
CAISGGQSGNTIYF	TRBV10-3	TRBJ1-3
CASSLANLNRGSETQYF	TRBV5-1	TRBJ2-5
CASSRTGQGNTEAFF	TRBV18	TRBJ1-1
CASSVGGGGTGETQYF	TRBV9	TRBJ2-5
CASSQDSGTDYGYTF	TRBV4-2	TRBJ1-2
CASSLVVGDISNYGYTF	TRBV7-8	TRBJ1-2
CASSQEYNQPQHF	TRBV4-1	TRBJ1-5
CASRKLGQGQETQYF	TRBV27	TRBJ2-5
CASSPPTGRTEAFF	TRBV14	TRBJ1-1
CASSFSLFYPGTPLHF	TRBV7-8	TRBJ1-6
CAWKTGGTTNEKLFF	TRBV30	TRBJ1-4
CASSPIQGELFF	TRBV11-2	TRBJ2-2
CASSRENRVTGGYTF	TRBV4-1	TRBJ1-2
CASSYPRDTYEQYF	TRBV6-5	TRBJ2-7
CASSRPGTEETQYF	TRBV7-8	TRBJ2-5
CASSVRSGGLNTGELFF	TRBV9	TRBJ2-2
CAIRIGDEQYF	TRBV10-3	TRBJ2-7
CAISRGGQYNEQFF	TRBV10-3	TRBJ2-1
CASSETGGLGSPLHF	TRBV2	TRBJ1-6
CASTGGSEAFF	TRBV12-3/TRBV12-4	TRBJ1-1
CSADQGHGYTF	TRBV20-1	TRBJ1-2
CASSMGTGNEQYF	TRBV19	TRBJ2-7
CASSYLQRGYTEAFF	TRBV6-6	TRBJ1-1
CASSPEPPGNQPQHF	TRBV18	TRBJ1-5
CASRRPGTSGGRTDTQYF	TRBV7-3	TRBJ2-3
CASRLTGESSPLHF	TRBV19	TRBJ1-6
CASSQGQKNTEAFF	TRBV7-9	TRBJ1-1
CASSLDVWSGSSGNTIYF	TRBV11-2	TRBJ1-3
CASSPGQGQNQPQHF	TRBV18	TRBJ1-5
CASSVSSHNQPQHF	TRBV9	TRBJ1-5
CAWRPWGTDRSPLHF	TRBV30	TRBJ1-6
CASSGERVGFGYGYTF	TRBV5-4	TRBJ1-2
CAWSETTEDQPQHF	TRBV30	TRBJ1-5
CASSQVGQGGAEQYF	TRBV4-1	TRBJ2-7
CASSLFPRGRGNTEAFF	TRBV5-1	TRBJ1-1
CATAGQHSNQPQHF	TRBV6-5	TRBJ1-5
CSASIAGGHNEQFF	TRBV20-1	TRBJ2-1
CASSLDRVYTGELFF	TRBV6-5	TRBJ2-2
CASSVATRAGGMETQYF	TRBV9	TRBJ2-5
CSVEPGTEAFF	TRBV20-1	TRBJ1-1
CASSQAGTGREKLFF	TRBV3-1/TRBV3-2	TRBJ1-4
CASSQGVGNSPLHF	TRBV6-6	TRBJ1-6